The 10 T cell receptor beta chains presented below share a single source sample, sequenced in a study of T-cell reconstitution after alpha-beta-depleted transplantation in children. A TCRbeta library incorporating unique molecular identifiers was prepared. TCRdb processed the PCR reads anew with MiXCR; each CDR3 protein has one entry. This sample yields about 200,000 distinct CDR3 sequences, of which roughly 6.5% are seen a single time; around 4.4% belongs to the top ten. The sample was PBMCs, taken before TCRalphabeta/CD19-depleted stem cell transplant. All receptors come from a girl in the first two years of life with combined immunodeficiency, due to receive a stem cell transplant.

This clonotype was recorded at least ten times. This rearrangement joins TRBV3-1 to TRBJ2-3, with D unclear. Germline CDR1 LGHDT, CDR2 YNNKEL (reference sequence). This CDR3 comprises 14 residues. Trimming cost V 0 bases and J 5 bases, with 9 bases left between them. CDR3 DNA: TGTGCCAGCAGCCAAGATCTCGTAAGAGATACGCAGTATTTT. Its protein product is CASSQDLVRDTQYF.

This clonotype was observed many times. V and J are TRBV28 and TRBJ2-7, with 7 bases matching TRBD1. The CDR3 extends over 15 amino acids. Germline CDR1 and CDR2: MDHEN and SYDVKM. V lost 3 bases and J lost 5; bases outside the gene matches: 10. The CDR3 sequence: CASSFELAGGDEQYF. CDR3 nucleotide sequence: TGTGCCAGCAGTTTTGAGTTGGCAGGGGGTGACGAGCAGTACTTC.

The gene calls are TRBV7-9 and TRBJ2-7, with a possible D match to TRBD1 (6 bases). Trimming shortened V by 7 bases and J by 3 bases, and 16 bases separated the two germline ends. The CDR3 sequence is 14 residues long. CDR1 and CDR2 from the germline V gene are SEHNR and FQNEAQ (reference sequence). CDR3 DNA: TGTGCCAGCAACCCTACAGGGCCCCTCTACGAGCAGTACTTC. This encodes CASNPTGPLYEQYF.

This clonotype was seen only a few times. The rearrangement uses TRBV4-3 and TRBJ2-3; D tentatively fits TRBD1 or TRBD2 (6 bases each). The CDR3 extends over 18 amino acids. Deletions cut 1 base from V and 1 base from J, with 18 bases between. Germline lookup yields CDR1 LGHNA and CDR2 YSLEER. The CDR3 DNA reads TGCGCCAGCAGCCAAGGGACCGGGGGCGGGCGAGGCACAGATACGCAGTATTTT. Amino acids: CASSQGTGGGRGTDTQYF.

This clonotype was detected many times. The V call is TRBV21-1, the J call TRBJ2-5. TRBV21-1 is listed as a pseudogene. The CDR3 is 11 residues long. CDR3 amino acids: CASSTGETQYF. The CDR3, as DNA: TGTGCCAGCAGCACCGGAGAGACCCAGTACTTC.

This clonotype was seen many times. The V gene is TRBV5-5, the J gene TRBJ2-7; D may be TRBD1 (7 bases). The length of the CDR3 is 13 residues. CDR1 SGHKS and CDR2 YYEKEE come from the germline V gene (reference sequence). Trimming stripped 2 bases from V and 5 bases from J, with 11 bases between. Here the CDR3 reads CASSFGGTDEQYF. The DNA of the CDR3 is TGTGCCAGCAGCTTCGGAGGGACAGACGAGCAGTACTTC. The entire variable domain, with the rest obtained from reference TRBV5-5 and TRBJ2-7, is as follows: DAGVTQSPTHLIKTRGQQVTLRCSPISGHKSVSWYQQVLGQGPQFIFQYYEKEERGRGNFPDRFSARQFPNYSSELNVNALLLGDSALYLCASSFGGTDEQYFGPGTRLTVT.

This clonotype was seen many times. The V call is TRBV7-2, the J call TRBJ2-7; 10 bases agree with TRBD2. V gave up 3 bases and J gave up 3 bases; unmatched junction bases: 5. The CDR3 spans 15 residues. Germline CDR1 is SGHTA and CDR2 is FQGNSA. CDR3 DNA: TGTGCCAGCAGCTTTCCCGGGACTAGCGTCTACGAGCAGTACTTC. Translation: CASSFPGTSVYEQYF.

This clonotype was counted ten times or more. The rearrangement joins TRBV11-2 to TRBJ2-1, with TRBD2 identical over 8 bases. Losses at the gene ends were 8 bases for V and 5 bases for J; bases not matched to a gene: 8. The CDR3 is 14 residues long. Germline loops: CDR1 SGHAT, CDR2 FQNNGV. The CDR3 loop reads CASGPTSANNEQFF. CDR3 nucleotide sequence: TGTGCCAGCGGACCGACTAGCGCCAACAATGAGCAGTTCTTC.

This clonotype was counted ten times or more. This chain joins TRBV6-5 and TRBJ1-5; D ambiguous. Looked up from germline, CDR1 is MNHEY and CDR2 is SVGAGI. V lost 2 bases and J lost 2, with 13 bases in between. The CDR3 consists of 16 residues. CDR3 bases: TGTGCCAGCAGTTACGGACCAGCTTACGGCAATCAGCCCCAGCATTTT. As protein: CASSYGPAYGNQPQHF.

This clonotype was seen a few times. The rearrangement links TRBV27 to TRBJ2-5; TRBD1 might be the D (6 bases). Trimming removed 4 bases at V and 2 bases at J, with 17 bases between. Germline V gene lookup returns CDR1 MNHEY and CDR2 SMNVEV (reference sequence). The CDR3 length is 16 residues. In nucleotides, the CDR3 is TGTGCCAGCAGTTCCCTAATCCGGGACACACAAGAGACCCAGTACTTC. It encodes CASSSLIRDTQETQYF.